Below are 32 T cell receptor beta chains sequenced from a single sample in a study of regulatory T cells in long-lasting Graves disease. Time point described: persistent/refractory GD, antithyroid drugs over 5 years with positive TRAb. There was RNA extracted from PBMCs, and the TCR library was made from it. CDR3 regions were amplified by Arm-PCR using iRepertoire HTBI primers to build TCR beta libraries. A single record per CDR3 protein comes from TCRdb applying MiXCR to the multiplex PCR reads. The top ten hold under 9% of the sample, which has under 500,000 distinct CDR3 sequences, more than 20% seen once. This specimen consisted of peripheral blood mononuclear cells (PBMCs), obtained when the disease was refractory, from a patient treated with antithyroid drugs. The receptors here all came from a female donor with Graves disease.

This clonotype showed up just a few times. The chain couples TRBV29-1 to TRBJ2-6; 7 positions agree with TRBD1. The germline CDR1 and CDR2 sequences are SQVTM and ANQGSEA. The ends lost 6 bases at V and 2 bases at J; junction bases unmatched: 4. This CDR3 region has 14 residues. CDR3 in amino acids: CSVTGTPGANVLTF. The CDR3 nucleotides are TGCAGCGTGACAGGGACCCCTGGGGCCAACGTCCTGACTTTC.

Many counts were recorded for this clonotype. V usage is TRBV28 and J usage is TRBJ1-1, with TRBD1 as a possible D gene (6 bases). This CDR3 is 15 amino acids long. V was shortened by 6 bases and J by 1 base, with 15 bases between the two germline ends. Germline V CDR1 and CDR2: MDHEN, SYDVKM. CDR3 sequence: CASSYLTGRNTEAFF. The CDR3 bases are TGTGCCAGCAGCTACCTTACAGGGCGGAACACTGAAGCTTTCTTT.

The rearrangement uses TRBV15 and TRBJ2-1, with 9 bases lining up with TRBD1. This CDR3 region has 16 residues. Trimming took 1 base from V and 3 from J; bases not matched to a gene: 4. Per the germline V gene, CDR1 is LNHNV and CDR2 is YYDKDF (reference sequence). The CDR3 sequence: CATSRADRGIYNEQFF. CDR3 bases: TGTGCCACCAGCAGAGCCGACAGGGGGATCTACAATGAGCAGTTCTTC. The whole variable domain, remainder taken from reference TRBV15 and TRBJ2-1, is DAMVIQNPRYQVTQFGKPVTLSCSQTLNHNVMYWYQQKSSQAPKLLFHYYDKDFNNEADTPDNFQSRRPNTSFCFLDIRSPGLGDTAMYLCATSRADRGIYNEQFFGPGTRLTVL.

The V call is TRBV6-2 or TRBV6-3, the J call TRBJ1-1, with D unclear. The CDR3 has 13 residues. The V and J ends lost 1 base and 6 bases respectively, with 9 bases between them. Germline CDR1 MNHEY, CDR2 SVGEGT. CDR3 loop: CASSYLEGPEAFF. As DNA, the CDR3 is TGTGCCAGCAGTTACTTAGAAGGTCCTGAAGCTTTCTTT.

Ten or more counts support this clonotype. The V call is TRBV28, the J call TRBJ2-7, with 9 bases fitting TRBD2. Germline V lookup: CDR1 MDHEN, CDR2 SYDVKM. V lost 7 bases to trimming and J lost 4 bases; unmatched junction nucleotides: 5. This CDR3 contains 13 residues. In nucleotides, the CDR3 is TGTGCCAGCATTCCTAGCGGGACTTACGAGCAGTACTTC. Protein product: CASIPSGTYEQYF.

The chain combines TRBV30 with TRBJ2-2; D unresolved. Trimming removed 4 bases at V and 4 bases at J, with 7 bases between. This CDR3 contains 12 residues. Germline V CDR1 and CDR2: GTSNPN, SVGIG (reference sequence). The DNA of the CDR3 is TGTGCCTGGATGGGGTTCACCGGGGAGCTGTTTTTT. Protein sequence: CAWMGFTGELFF. The full variable domain, with the rest looked up from reference TRBV30 and TRBJ2-2, is SQTIHQWPATLVQPVGSPLSLECTVEGTSNPNLYWYRQAAGRGLQLLFYSVGIGQISSEVPQNLSASRPQDRQFILSSKKLLLSDSGFYLCAWMGFTGELFFGEGSRLTVL.

A remark on this clonotype: A much larger clone differs by one base, so this may be a read error. The chain employs TRBV6-5 and TRBJ2-7; TRBD2 matches 11 bases. Germline lookup yields CDR1 MNHEY and CDR2 SVGAGI. The CDR3 is made up of 16 amino acids. The V segment lost 2 bases and the J segment 9 bases; nucleotides outside the gene matches: 12. The CDR3 loop is CASSYVLAGGKGGQYF. The CDR3 bases are TGTGCCAGCAGTTACGTTCTAGCGGGAGGAAAGGGGGGGCAGTACTTC.

This clonotype was seen repeatedly, ten times or more. V usage is TRBV7-8 and J usage is TRBJ2-7; D is undetermined. Germline assignment: CDR1 SGHVS and CDR2 FQNEAQ. V lost 5 bases to trimming and J lost 3 bases, with 14 bases between them. This CDR3 comprises 14 residues. The CDR3 region has the DNA TGTGCCAGCAGCCGAATCCCTCGTGACTACGAGCAGTACTTC. Protein product: CASSRIPRDYEQYF.

Of note for this clonotype: Because the CDR3 is missing its conserved closing phenylalanine or tryptophan, this is likely a read error. This rearrangement joins TRBV10-3 to TRBJ2-5, with D tentatively TRBD1 or TRBD2 (5 bases each). V was trimmed by 4 bases and J by 1 base, leaving 10 bases between them. The germline CDR1 and CDR2 sequences are ENHRY and SYGVKD. The CDR3 is 14 amino acids. The CDR3 reads CAISGAGTQETQYL. As DNA, the CDR3 is TGTGCCATCAGTGGGGCCGGGACCCAAGAGACCCAGTACCTC.

This clonotype was seen a few times. The chain has TRBV20-1 and TRBJ1-2; possibly TRBD1 for D (5 bases). Between the trimmed V and J ends, which lost 5 bases and 5 bases, there was a span of 12 bases. Germline CDR1 reads DFQATT; CDR2 reads SNEGSKA (reference sequence). The CDR3 runs to 12 residues. CDR3 loop: CSAGGRSYGYTF. The CDR3 DNA follows: TGCAGTGCTGGGGGGAGGAGTTATGGCTACACCTTC.

The table lists this clonotype with many counts. The DNA for the CDR3 is TGTGCCAGCAGTCATGACAGGGGGGAAAACACCGGGGAGCTGTTTTTT. Protein: CASSHDRGENTGELFF. The rearrangement links TRBV28 to TRBJ2-2; 9 bases align to TRBD1. V gave up 5 bases and J gave up 2 bases; unmatched junction bases: 6. Per the germline V gene, CDR1 is MDHEN and CDR2 is SYDVKM. This CDR3 region has 16 residues.

The CDR3 DNA is TGTGCCAGCAGCTTACTTCAAGGCGGGAGGGCCAATATGTATGAGCAGTTCTTC. Encoded protein: CASSLLQGGRANMYEQFF. V and J are TRBV7-9 and TRBJ2-5; the match to TRBD2 covers 9 bases. Judging by the DNA end, TRBJ2-1 fits better; the J call may be wrong. Per the germline V gene, CDR1 is SEHNR and CDR2 is FQNEAQ (reference sequence). This CDR3 is 18 amino acids long.

This clonotype was counted only a few times. The chain couples TRBV7-9 to TRBJ2-2; D not resolved. Deletions cut 6 bases from V and 5 bases from J, with 13 bases between. CDR3 length: 14 residues. The V gene's germline CDR1 is SEHNR and CDR2 FQNEAQ (reference sequence). CDR3 in amino acids: CASSYPLRTGELFF. The DNA of the CDR3 is TGTGCCAGCAGTTACCCCCTACGAACCGGGGAGCTGTTTTTT.

This clonotype was seen repeatedly, ten times or more. CDR3 DNA: TGTGCCAGCAGCTTCATCAAGATCGCGAAACCAACCTACGAGCAGTACTTC. Protein product: CASSFIKIAKPTYEQYF. The chain is built from TRBV7-9 and TRBJ2-7; D remains ambiguous. Trimming stripped 3 bases from V and 2 bases from J, with 20 bases between. This CDR3 has 17 amino acids. Germline V gives CDR1 SEHNR, CDR2 FQNEAQ (reference sequence).

This clonotype was detected many times. The CDR3 DNA is TGTGCCAGCAGCTTAGCGGAGGGATTTGAGCAGTTCTTC. Translation gives CASSLAEGFEQFF. The chain uses TRBV7-2 and TRBJ2-1; TRBD2 is a possible D gene (6 bases). Germline V gives CDR1 SGHTA, CDR2 FQGNSA. V was clipped by 0 bases and J by 9 bases, with 9 bases between them. There are 13 residues in the CDR3. Looking up the rest from reference TRBV7-2 and TRBJ2-1 gives the full variable domain: GAGVSQSPSNKVTEKGKDVELRCDPISGHTALYWYRQSLGQGLEFLIYFQGNSAPDKSGLPSDRFSAERTGGSVSTLTIQRTQQEDSAVYLCASSLAEGFEQFFGPGTRLTVL.

As regards this clonotype: A much larger clone lies one base from this, so it may be a read error. The rearrangement joins TRBV27 to TRBJ1-5; D unresolved. CDR3 length: 15 amino acids. In germline, CDR1 is MNHEY, CDR2 SMNVEV (reference sequence). Trimming left V 2 bases short and J 0 bases short, with 8 bases between. In DNA, the CDR3 is TGTGCCAGCAGTTTAGTTGTCGGTAGCAATCAGCCCCAGCATTTT. Translation gives CASSLVVGSNQPQHF.

This clonotype appeared many times. The chain joins TRBV11-2 to TRBJ2-7, with a possible D match to TRBD2 (5 bases). Germline CDR1 and CDR2: SGHAT and FQNNGV. The CDR3 has 15 residues. The V end was cut by 0 bases, the J end by 1 base, with 10 bases between. The DNA for the CDR3 is TGTGCCAGCAGCTTAGAGGGGAGTATGTCCTACGAGCAGTACTTC. Translation: CASSLEGSMSYEQYF.

This clonotype was observed at least ten times. V gene TRBV29-1 combines with J gene TRBJ2-7; D unclear. Trimming removed 3 bases at V and 2 bases at J, with 11 bases between. CDR1 and CDR2 (germline): SQVTM, ANQGSEA. The CDR3 has 13 residues. This chain's CDR3 is CSVEKGSPYEQYF. As DNA, the CDR3 is TGCAGCGTTGAGAAAGGGTCTCCCTACGAGCAGTACTTC.

This clonotype was observed a few times. The genes are TRBV7-2 and TRBJ2-3, with D unclear. The V and J ends lost 5 bases and 2 bases respectively, with 14 bases between them. Germline loops: CDR1 SGHTA, CDR2 FQGNSA. This CDR3 region has 15 residues. In nucleotides, the CDR3 is TGTGCCAGCAGCCCCGGACGGAGAAACACAGATACGCAGTATTTT. As protein: CASSPGRRNTDTQYF.

This clonotype turned up a few times. This chain joins TRBV5-1 and TRBJ1-2, with D tentatively TRBD1 (5 bases). Germline V gives CDR1 SGHRS, CDR2 YFSETQ. This CDR3 contains 17 residues. V lost 4 bases and J lost 1, with 20 bases in between. The CDR3: CASSRYEGSQINYGYTF. The DNA for the CDR3 is TGCGCCAGCAGCCGATACGAGGGGTCCCAGATTAACTATGGCTACACCTTC.

This rearrangement joins TRBV2 to TRBJ2-2; D perhaps matches TRBD1 (5 bases). The length of the CDR3 is 12 residues. Germline CDR1 and CDR2: SNHLY and FYNNEI. The V end was cut by 5 bases, the J end by 9 bases, with 10 bases between. The CDR3 loop reads CASSRGARELFF. The CDR3 DNA reads TGTGCCAGCAGTAGGGGCGCCAGGGAGCTGTTTTTT. The whole variable domain, remainder taken from reference TRBV2 and TRBJ2-2, is EPEVTQTPSHQVTQMGQEVILRCVPISNHLYFYWYRQILGQKVEFLVSFYNNEISEKSEIFDDQFSVERPDGSNFTLKIRSTKLEDSAMYFCASSRGARELFFGEGSRLTVL.

This clonotype was picked up a small number of times. J is TRBJ2-5 and V is TRBV20-1, with TRBD2 matching 7 bases. CDR3 size: 12 residues. V lost 3 bases, J lost 13 bases, and 11 bases stayed unmatched. The germline V gene encodes CDR1 DFQATT and CDR2 SNEGSKA (reference sequence). As DNA, the CDR3 is TGCAGTGCTAGCGGGAGGCCAACCCCGGCGTACTTC. Protein sequence: CSASGRPTPAYF.

This clonotype was found a few times. The J gene is TRBJ2-2, the V gene TRBV27; a possible D gene is TRBD1 (6 bases). Between the trimmed V and J ends, which lost 5 bases and 3 bases, there was a span of 16 bases. Germline V gives CDR1 MNHEY, CDR2 SMNVEV (reference sequence). This CDR3 contains 16 residues. This CDR3 is CASSETGFSDTGELFF. CDR3 DNA sequence: TGTGCCAGCAGTGAAACAGGGTTTTCCGACACCGGGGAGCTGTTTTTT.

This clonotype has a count of ten or more. The chain uses TRBV3-1 and TRBJ2-7; TRBD2 aligns across 8 bases. Trimming cost V 4 bases and J 6 bases; bases outside gene matches: 8. CDR1 LGHDT and CDR2 YNNKEL come from the germline V gene (reference sequence). The CDR3 has 14 residues. CDR3 amino acids: CASSPPSGGGEQYF. In DNA, the CDR3 is TGTGCCAGCAGCCCGCCTTCGGGAGGGGGCGAGCAGTACTTC.

A few counts support this clonotype. This chain connects TRBV19 to TRBJ1-5; D is uncertain. The CDR3 consists of 15 residues. Trimming removed 3 bases at V and 5 bases at J, with 14 bases between. CDR1 is LNHDA and CDR2 is SQIVND in the germline V gene (reference sequence). CDR3 bases: TGTGCCAGTAGTATTTTCTGGGAAGAGGATCAGCCCCAGCATTTT. Translating it yields CASSIFWEEDQPQHF.

The sample holds many counts of this clonotype. V usage is TRBV28 and J usage is TRBJ2-2; no clear D gene. The V end was cut by 2 bases, the J end by 6 bases, with 7 bases between. CDR3 length equals 13 residues. CDR1 is MDHEN, CDR2 SYDVKM, per germline. The CDR3 reads CASSLADPGELFF. For the CDR3, the DNA is TGTGCCAGCAGTTTAGCAGATCCCGGGGAGCTGTTTTTT.

This clonotype came up many times. The chain combines TRBV15 with TRBJ1-6, with TRBD1 identical over 8 bases. CDR1 LNHNV and CDR2 YYDKDF come from the germline V gene (reference sequence). The CDR3 loop spans 16 amino acids. J gave up 10 bases and V 0 bases, and 8 bases lay outside the gene matches. The CDR3 here is CATSRETGVRGSPLHF. For the CDR3, the DNA is TGTGCCACCAGCAGAGAGACAGGGGTACGGGGCTCACCCCTCCACTTT.

This clonotype was counted only a few times. V gene TRBV6-1 combines with J gene TRBJ2-7; D is undetermined. The CDR3 runs to 14 residues. Trimming removed 5 bases at V and 3 bases at J, with 14 bases between. The germline V gene has CDR1 MNHNS and CDR2 SASEGT. The CDR3 spells CASSTGPSNYEQYF. The CDR3, as DNA: TGTGCCAGCAGTACCGGGCCCAGCAACTACGAGCAGTACTTC.

This rearrangement joins TRBV19 to TRBJ1-2; D may be TRBD1 (6 bases). This CDR3 has 15 residues. V gave up 7 bases and J gave up 4 bases, with 19 bases separating them. Germline V gene lookup returns CDR1 LNHDA and CDR2 SQIVND (reference sequence). The CDR3 region has the DNA TGTGCCAGTAACCCTTCAGCGGCAGGGGCCTATGGCTACACCTTC. It translates to CASNPSAAGAYGYTF.

There are many counts of this clonotype. The gene calls are TRBV11-2 and TRBJ2-5, with 9 bases identical to TRBD1. The V gene end was trimmed by 5 bases and the J gene end by 5 bases; junction bases not matched to a gene: 6. In germline, CDR1 is SGHAT, CDR2 FQNNGV. CDR3 length: 14 residues. For the CDR3, the DNA is TGTGCCAGCAGCCACGGACAGGGGACGGAGACCCAGTACTTC. Protein sequence: CASSHGQGTETQYF.

Ten or more counts support this clonotype. A much larger clone lies a single base off, so this may be a read error. The V and J genes are TRBV2 and TRBJ1-4; D is ambiguous. Looked up from germline, CDR1 is SNHLY and CDR2 is FYNNEI. The CDR3 is 15 amino acids. V was pared by 2 bases and J by 7 bases, with 14 bases between. CDR3 residues: CASSETRERGEKLFF. The CDR3 region has the DNA TGTGCCAGCAGTGAAACACGGGAGAGAGGTGAAAAACTGTTTTTT.

A single count supports this clonotype. Just one base apart from a much larger clone, this may be a read error. As the CDR3 is not closed by the conserved phenylalanine or tryptophan, this likely results from a read error. This chain uses TRBV6-1 with TRBJ1-6; 11 bases line up with TRBD1. The V gene's germline CDR1 is MNHNS and CDR2 SASEGT. J lost 7 bases, V lost 4 bases, and 0 bases had no gene match. The CDR3 covers 14 residues. The CDR3 sequence: CASSGTGGNSPLHL. The CDR3 DNA reads TGTGCCAGCAGTGGGACAGGGGGCAATTCACCCCTCCACCTT.